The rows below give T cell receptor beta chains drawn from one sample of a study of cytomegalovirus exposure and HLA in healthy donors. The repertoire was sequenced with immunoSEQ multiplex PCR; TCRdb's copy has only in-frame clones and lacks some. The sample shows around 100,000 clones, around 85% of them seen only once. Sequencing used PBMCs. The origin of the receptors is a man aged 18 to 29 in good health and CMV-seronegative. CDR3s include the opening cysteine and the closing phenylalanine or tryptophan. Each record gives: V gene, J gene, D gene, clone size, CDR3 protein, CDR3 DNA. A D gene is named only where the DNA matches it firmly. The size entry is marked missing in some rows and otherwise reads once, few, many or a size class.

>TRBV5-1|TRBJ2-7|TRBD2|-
CASRDGTSFYEQYF
TGCGCCAGCAGGGACGGGACTAGCTTCTACGAGCAGTACTTC
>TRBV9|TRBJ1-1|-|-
CASSPGYTEAFF
TGTGCCAGCAGCCCAGGATACACTGAAGCTTTCTTT
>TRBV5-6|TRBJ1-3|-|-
CASSFQSISGNTIYF
TGTGCCAGCAGCTTTCAATCTATCTCTGGAAACACCATATATTTT
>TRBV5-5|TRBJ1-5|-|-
CASSSYDARGNQPQHF
TGTGCCAGCAGCTCTTACGATGCGAGGGGCAATCAGCCCCAGCATTTT
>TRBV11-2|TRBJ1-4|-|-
CASSLHATNEKLFF
TGTGCCAGCAGCTTACATGCAACTAATGAAAAACTGTTTTTT
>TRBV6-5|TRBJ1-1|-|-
CASSYSRSEAFF
TGTGCCAGCAGTTACTCTCGGTCTGAAGCTTTCTTT
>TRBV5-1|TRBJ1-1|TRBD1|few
CASSLVRTGEYTEAFF
TGCGCCAGCAGCTTGGTACGGACAGGAGAGTACACTGAAGCTTTCTTT
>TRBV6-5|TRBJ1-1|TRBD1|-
CASSYGGTGVMAEAFF
TGTGCCAGCAGTTACGGCGGGACAGGGGTTATGGCTGAAGCTTTCTTT
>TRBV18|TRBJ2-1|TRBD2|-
CASSPSAGVGNEQFF
TGTGCCAGCTCACCATCAGCGGGAGTAGGTAATGAGCAGTTCTTC
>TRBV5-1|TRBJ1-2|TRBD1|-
CASSQGETGYTF
TGCGCCAGCAGCCAGGGGGAGACTGGCTACACCTTC
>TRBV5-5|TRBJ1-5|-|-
CASSRIGQSNQPQHF
TGTGCCAGCAGCAGGATTGGACAGAGCAATCAGCCCCAGCATTTT
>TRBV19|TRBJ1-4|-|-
CASSIKRRMTNEKLFF
TGTGCCAGTAGTATAAAAAGGAGAATGACTAATGAAAAACTGTTTTTT
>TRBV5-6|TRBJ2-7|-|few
CASSLRTTPGQQREQYF
TGTGCCAGCAGCCTAAGAACCACACCGGGACAACAAAGGGAGCAGTACTTC
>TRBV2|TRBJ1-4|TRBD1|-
CASTRRDRGLAEKLFF
TGTGCCAGCACCCGAAGGGACAGGGGTTTAGCGGAAAAACTGTTTTTT
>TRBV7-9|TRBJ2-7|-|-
CASSLSGQVYEQYF
TGTGCCAGCAGTCTCTCTGGGCAGGTCTACGAGCAGTACTTC
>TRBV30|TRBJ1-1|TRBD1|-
CAWTPSDRGGTEAFF
TGTGCCTGGACTCCCTCCGACAGGGGGGGGACTGAAGCTTTCTTT
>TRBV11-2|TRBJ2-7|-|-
CASGPGVLAEQYF
TGTGCCAGCGGCCCGGGAGTGTTAGCCGAGCAGTACTTC
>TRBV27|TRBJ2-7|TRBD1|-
CASKKDRPPYEQYF
TGTGCCAGCAAAAAGGACAGGCCTCCCTACGAGCAGTACTTC
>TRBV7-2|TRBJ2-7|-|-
CASSTTIGQSYEQYF
TGTGCCAGCAGTACCACAATAGGACAGTCCTACGAGCAGTACTTC
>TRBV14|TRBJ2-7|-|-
CASSQILGAYEQYF
TGTGCCAGCAGCCAAATTTTAGGGGCCTACGAGCAGTACTTC
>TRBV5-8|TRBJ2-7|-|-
CASSWGEAYEQYF
TGTGCCAGCAGCTGGGGGGAGGCCTACGAGCAGTACTTC
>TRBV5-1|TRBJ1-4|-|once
CASSLDFANEKLFF
TGCGCCAGCAGCTTGGACTTTGCTAATGAAAAACTGTTTTTT
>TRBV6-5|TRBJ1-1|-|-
CASSYQDTNTEAFF
TGTGCCAGCAGTTATCAAGACACTAACACTGAAGCTTTCTTT
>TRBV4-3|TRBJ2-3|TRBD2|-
CASSQDAASGSLVTQYF
TGCGCCAGCAGCCAAGATGCGGCTAGCGGGAGCTTAGTTACGCAGTATTTT
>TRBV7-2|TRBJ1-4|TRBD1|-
CASSLTGGPNEKLFF
TGTGCCAGCAGCTTAACAGGGGGACCTAATGAAAAACTGTTTTTT
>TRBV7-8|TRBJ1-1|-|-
CASSLGAANTEAFF
TGTGCCAGCAGCTTAGGGGCAGCGAACACTGAAGCTTTCTTT
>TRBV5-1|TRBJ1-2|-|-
CASSLFYGSNYGYTF
TGCGCCAGCAGCTTGTTTTACGGTTCTAACTATGGCTACACCTTC
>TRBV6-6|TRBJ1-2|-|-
CASSYDAGGGADGYTF
TGTGCCAGCAGTTATGATGCCGGGGGGGGCGCTGATGGCTACACCTTC
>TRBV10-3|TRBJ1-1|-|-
CAISGPTEAFF
TGTGCCATCAGTGGGCCCACTGAAGCTTTCTTT
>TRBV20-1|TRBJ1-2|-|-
CRPAGEGYTF
TGCAGACCGGCAGGGGAAGGCTACACCTTC
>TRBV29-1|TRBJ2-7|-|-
CSVRRATYEQYF
TGCAGCGTAAGAAGAGCCACCTACGAGCAGTACTTC
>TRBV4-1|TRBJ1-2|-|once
CASSQGAQSDRYTF
TGCGCCAGCAGCCAAGGGGCACAATCCGACCGCTACACCTTC
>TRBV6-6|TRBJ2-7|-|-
CASSYLERTPYEQYF
TGTGCCAGCAGTTACCTTGAGCGGACTCCCTACGAGCAGTACTTC
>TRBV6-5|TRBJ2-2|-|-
CASKGAGELFF
TGTGCCAGCAAAGGGGCCGGGGAGCTGTTTTTT
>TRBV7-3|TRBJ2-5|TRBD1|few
CASSLTTGGETQYF
TGTGCCAGCAGCCTCACGACAGGGGGCGAGACCCAGTACTTC
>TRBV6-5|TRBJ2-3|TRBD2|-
CASSYTSGENTQYF
TGTGCCAGCAGTTACACTAGCGGGGAGAATACGCAGTATTTT
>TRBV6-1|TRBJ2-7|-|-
CASRERPGNSIYEQYF
TGTGCCAGCAGGGAAAGACCGGGGAATTCGATTTACGAGCAGTACTTC
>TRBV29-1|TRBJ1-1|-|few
CSVGGRSTGKKNTEAFF
TGCAGCGTTGGGGGCAGGAGCACAGGGAAAAAGAACACTGAAGCTTTCTTT
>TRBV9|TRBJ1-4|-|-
CASSAAGRLNEKLFF
TGTGCCAGCAGCGCCGCGGGACGGCTTAATGAAAAACTGTTTTTT
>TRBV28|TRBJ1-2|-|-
CASSPPPGFPNYGYTF
TGTGCCAGCAGTCCACCCCCAGGTTTTCCTAACTATGGCTACACCTTC
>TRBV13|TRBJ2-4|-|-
CASSLNPLVADIQYF
TGTGCCAGCAGCCTGAATCCCCTCGTGGCCGACATTCAGTACTTC
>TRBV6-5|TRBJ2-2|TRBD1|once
CASSVDRGNTGELFF
TGTGCCAGCAGTGTAGACAGGGGGAACACCGGGGAGCTGTTTTTT
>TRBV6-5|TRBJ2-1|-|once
CASRQRGARDEQFF
TGTGCCAGCAGGCAGCGCGGGGCCCGGGATGAGCAGTTCTTC
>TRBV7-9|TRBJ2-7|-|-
CASSPPRRDSYEQYF
TGTGCCAGCAGCCCCCCGCGCAGGGATAGCTACGAGCAGTACTTC
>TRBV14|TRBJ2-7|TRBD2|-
CASSQDHGGTYEQYF
TGTGCCAGCAGCCAAGATCACGGGGGGACCTACGAGCAGTACTTC
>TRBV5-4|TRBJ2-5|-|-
CASRPGASQETQYF
TGTGCCAGCAGGCCAGGGGCATCCCAAGAGACCCAGTACTTC
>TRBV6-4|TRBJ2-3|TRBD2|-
CASSDRTSGTDTQYF
TGTGCCAGCAGTGATAGGACTAGCGGCACAGATACGCAGTATTTT
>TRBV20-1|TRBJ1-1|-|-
CSAAQGTEAFF
TGCAGTGCTGCACAGGGAACTGAAGCTTTCTTT
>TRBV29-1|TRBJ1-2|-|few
CSALERGDYGYTF
TGCAGCGCTTTGGAGCGGGGGGACTATGGCTACACCTTC
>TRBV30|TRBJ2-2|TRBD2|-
CARQTSASGELFF
TGTGCCCGCCAAACTAGCGCCTCCGGGGAGCTGTTTTTT
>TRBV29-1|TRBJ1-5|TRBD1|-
CSAAGTGINQPQHF
TGCAGCGCTGCTGGGACAGGGATCAATCAGCCCCAGCATTTT
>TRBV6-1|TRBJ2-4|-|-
CASSAQGPQGRDIQYF
TGTGCCAGCAGTGCTCAGGGGCCGCAGGGGAGGGACATTCAGTACTTC
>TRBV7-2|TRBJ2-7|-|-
CASSLGWGAQYF
TGTGCCAGCAGCTTAGGGTGGGGAGCGCAGTACTTC
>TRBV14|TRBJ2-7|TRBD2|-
CASSRTRNGGPLYEQYF
TGTGCCAGCAGCCGGACTAGGAACGGTGGACCACTCTACGAGCAGTACTTC
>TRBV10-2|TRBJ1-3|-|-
CAAEPDGNTIYF
TGCGCCGCGGAACCAGACGGAAACACCATATATTTT
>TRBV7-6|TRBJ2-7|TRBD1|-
CASSGGTGSYEQYF
TGTGCCAGCAGCGGGGGGACAGGCTCCTACGAGCAGTACTTC